This TCR beta chain was identified in a study of radiotherapy plus CTLA-4 blockade in lung cancer (dated by TCRdb to about 2018). Looking at the study overall: Among the enrolled patients, roughly 17% had an objective response, and approximately 33% reached disease control. Results and caveats for the whole study, not just this receptor: The strongest predictors of response, as reported, were early dynamic changes in blood T cell clones along with a rise in serum interferon-beta after radiation. After treatment with radiotherapy and ipilimumab, TCR clones that came from tumors expanded in the peripheral blood.

The study evaluated CTLA-4 blockade (ipilimumab) given together with focal radiation therapy in patients who had chemo-refractory metastatic non-small-cell lung cancer. For CDR1 and CDR2, the germline V gene lists ENHRY and SYGVKD. Taken from cysteine to phenylalanine, the CDR3 has 16 residues. The CDR3 DNA has 48 bases and is translated from base 1. V and J are truncated by 0 bases and 0 bases respectively, leaving an intervening sequence of 9 bases. As concerns this clone: This clone's antigen is unknown. No much larger clonotype is one base removed from it; base qualities were not supplied.

The library was generated by the immunoSEQ multiplex PCR assay. TCRdb mirrors the immuneACCESS table, restricted to in-frame sequences. Some clones are absent from its copies; in checked studies, under half trace to an unresolved V gene, and the reason for the others is unknown. The sample profile shows tens of thousands of clones; roughly 80% of them were found once. The top ten clonotypes cover around 7.9% of the sample. The source of this sequence is a human donor with non-small cell lung cancer who had a complete response to radiotherapy plus ipilimumab. In this chain, TRBV10-3 is recombined with TRBJ1-5; tentative D gene TRBD1, with 5 bases matching. The sequenced sample was peripheral blood, obtained from a patient treated with radiotherapy plus ipilimumab. The CDR3 sequence is CAISESPGYSNQPQHF. The DNA sequence is given as TGTGCCATCAGTGAGTCACCAGGGTATAGCAATCAGCCCCAGCATTTT.